These 10 T cell receptor beta chains were sequenced from one sample in a study of PD-1 blockade in mismatch repair-deficient tumors. Method: immunoSEQ multiplex PCR; TCRdb's copy keeps in-frame clones and lacks some. Of approximately 100,000 clones in the sample, 82% were seen once. The sample was peripheral blood, taken approximately 35 weeks after starting pembrolizumab. These TCRs come from an adult with mismatch repair-deficient cancer.

The gene calls are TRBV21-1 and TRBJ2-2; TRBD1 is taken as the D call from the table, unchecked against the DNA. TRBV21-1 is listed as a pseudogene. The CDR3 sequence is 11 residues long. CDR3 sequence (DNA): TGTGCCTTCAGGGTTGCCGGGGAGCTGTTTTTT. It translates to CAFRVAGELFF.

The chain recombines TRBV6-6 with TRBJ1-1; no firm D call. Germline V CDR1 and CDR2: MNHNY, SVGAGI (reference sequence). Trimming cost V 4 bases and J 4 bases, with 10 bases left between them. The CDR3 contains 13 residues. The CDR3 DNA is TGTGCCAGCAGTTCCCAGATGAGCACTGAAGCTTTCTTT. Translated, it gives CASSSQMSTEAFF.

This chain connects TRBV4-2 to TRBJ2-7, with 10 bases that match TRBD2. Germline trimming cut 1 base from V and 3 bases from J; bases unmatched to any gene: 9. The CDR3 is 17 residues long. CDR1 is LGHNA, CDR2 YNFKEQ, per germline. The CDR3 sequence: CASSQGEVRTSGYEQYF. In nucleotides, the CDR3 is TGTGCCAGCAGCCAAGGTGAGGTCCGGACTAGCGGCTACGAGCAGTACTTC.

CDR3 protein: CASSPPGGVFGYTF. CDR3 bases: TGTGCCAGCAGCCCCCCAGGGGGAGTTTTTGGCTACACCTTC. The chain has TRBV11-3 and TRBJ1-2; 7 bases are shared with TRBD1. Germline values: CDR1 SGHNT, CDR2 YENEEA. This CDR3 comprises 14 residues. J lost 7 bases, V lost 5 bases, and 10 bases had no gene match.

This chain uses TRBV29-1 with TRBJ2-1; TRBD2 aligns across 10 bases. The CDR3 contains 13 residues. V shed 6 bases and J 4 bases; nucleotides not matched to a gene: 3. The germline CDR1 and CDR2 sequences are SQVTM and ANQGSEA. The CDR3, as DNA: TGCAGCGTATCTAGCGGGGGTTACAATGAGCAGTTCTTC. Its protein is CSVSSGGYNEQFF.

V is TRBV10-3 and J is TRBJ2-1; 11 positions agree with TRBD1. V gave up 8 bases and J gave up 0 bases; unmatched junction bases: 9. Germline CDR1 and CDR2: ENHRY and SYGVKD. The CDR3 sequence is 17 residues long. The CDR3 region is CAISGTGGFDSYNEQFF. DNA for the CDR3: TGTGCCATCTCCGGGACAGGGGGGTTCGACTCCTACAATGAGCAGTTCTTC.

The chain recombines TRBV30 with TRBJ2-2; tentative D call: TRBD2 (5 bases). CDR3 size: 12 residues. Germline assignment: CDR1 GTSNPN and CDR2 SVGIG (reference sequence). Trimming took off 5 bases at V and 7 bases at J, with 11 bases between the two ends. This CDR3 is CAWGLSGGELFF. DNA for the CDR3: TGTGCCTGGGGACTCTCTGGCGGGGAGCTGTTTTTT.

The J gene is TRBJ2-7, the V gene TRBV5-1, with TRBD1 identical over 9 bases. The germline gives CDR1 SGHRS, CDR2 YFSETQ. The CDR3 contains 15 residues. J was trimmed by 5 bases and V by 4 bases; bases with no gene match: 10. This CDR3 is CASSTRQGGLNEQYF. The CDR3 nucleotides read TGCGCCAGCAGCACCAGACAGGGGGGTTTAAACGAGCAGTACTTC.

This clone was detected once. The gene calls are TRBV6-4 and TRBJ2-7, with TRBD2 matching 10 bases. The CDR3 runs 15 residues. J was trimmed by 1 base and V by 4 bases; bases with no gene match: 4. CDR1 and CDR2 from the germline V gene are MRHNA and SNTAGT. This CDR3 is CASSVLAGPSYEQYF. For the CDR3, the DNA is TGTGCCAGCAGTGTACTAGCGGGACCTTCCTACGAGCAGTACTTC.

The V gene is TRBV4-3, the J gene TRBJ2-1; D perhaps matches TRBD2 (5 bases). Germline values: CDR1 LGHNA, CDR2 YSLEER. This CDR3 contains 15 residues. V dropped 0 bases and J dropped 9 bases, with 15 bases sitting between them. The chain's CDR3 is CASSQDWTAGGEQFF. The CDR3 DNA reads TGCGCCAGCAGCCAAGATTGGACTGCTGGTGGTGAGCAGTTCTTC.